Following are 27 T cell receptor beta chains from one sample sequenced in a study of cytomegalovirus exposure and HLA in healthy donors. PCR used 60 Vbeta primers and 13 Jbeta primers. Sequencing was performed with immunoSEQ multiplex PCR; in TCRdb, only in-frame clones are kept and a portion is missing. The top ten hold around 9.6% of the sample, which has 97,000 or so clones, approximately 77% seen once. Sample: PBMCs. These receptors were obtained from a male donor in good health and CMV-seropositive.

This chain uses TRBV4-1 with TRBJ1-1; D unresolved. The germline V gene encodes CDR1 MGHRA and CDR2 YSYEKL. The CDR3 is 14 residues long. Trimming took off 2 bases at V and 6 bases at J, with 13 bases between the two ends. DNA of the CDR3: TGCGCCAGCAGCCAACCTACACGAGGGTCTGAAGCTTTCTTT. Protein product: CASSQPTRGSEAFF.

Here the CDR3 reads CATSRQPSGAAEQYF. The DNA of the CDR3 is TGTGCCACCAGCAGGCAGCCTAGCGGCGCTGCGGAGCAGTACTTC. The J gene is TRBJ2-7, the V gene TRBV15; 7 positions agree with TRBD2. Looked up from germline, CDR1 is LNHNV and CDR2 is YYDKDF (reference sequence). V shed 3 bases and J 7 bases; nucleotides not matched to a gene: 12. The CDR3 has 15 amino acids.

The rearrangement uses TRBV11-2 and TRBJ2-3; D is ambiguous. Trimming took 5 bases from V and 3 from J, leaving 15 bases between them. CDR1 is SGHAT and CDR2 is FQNNGV in the germline V gene. CDR3 length: 15 residues. The chain's CDR3 is CASSLLQPGTDTQYF. DNA of the CDR3: TGTGCCAGCAGCCTACTACAACCTGGGACAGATACGCAGTATTTT.

The CDR3 nucleotides read TGTGCCAGCAGCCTGCGGGGGACCTACGAGCAGTACTTC. Translated, it gives CASSLRGTYEQYF. The chain carries TRBV5-4 and TRBJ2-7; 7 bases align to TRBD2. From germline, CDR1 is SGHNT and CDR2 YYREEE (reference sequence). Losses at the gene ends were 4 bases for V and 2 bases for J; bases not matched to a gene: 3. The CDR3 extends over 13 amino acids.

This sequence joins TRBV5-6 and TRBJ2-5; D may be TRBD1 (5 bases). This CDR3 has 15 amino acids. The V end lost 0 bases, the J end lost 3 bases, and 12 bases lay between the germline ends. Looked up from germline, CDR1 is SGHDT and CDR2 is YYEEEE. CDR3: CASSLVGREEETQYF. CDR3 coding DNA: TGTGCCAGCAGCTTGGTAGGCAGGGAAGAAGAGACCCAGTACTTC. Full variable domain (missing parts from reference TRBV5-6 and TRBJ2-5): DAGVTQSPTHLIKTRGQQVTLRCSPKSGHDTVSWYQQALGQGPQFIFQYYEEEERQRGNFPDRFSGHQFPNYSSELNVNALLLGDSALYLCASSLVGREEETQYFGPGTRLLVL.

The chain has TRBV25-1 and TRBJ2-3; TRBD1 matches 11 bases. Germline trimming cut 7 bases from V and 4 bases from J; bases unmatched to any gene: 1. Germline values: CDR1 MGHDK, CDR2 SYGVNS. There are 13 residues in the CDR3. CDR3 sequence (DNA): TGTGCCAGCACGGGACAGGGGGCAGATACGCAGTATTTT. Residues: CASTGQGADTQYF.

V usage is TRBV19 and J usage is TRBJ2-7, with 7 bases lining up with TRBD1. Germline-derived CDR1 and CDR2 are LNHDA and SQIVND (reference sequence). CDR3 length equals 12 residues. V shed 9 bases, J shed 1 base, and the junction held 3 bases outside the gene matches. The CDR3 protein is CASGQDSYEQYF. CDR3 nucleotides: TGTGCCAGCGGACAGGATTCCTACGAGCAGTACTTC.

V usage is TRBV30 and J usage is TRBJ2-1; 11 bases align to TRBD2. V dropped 3 bases and J dropped 2; count of bases not matched to a gene: 0. Per germline, CDR1 GTSNPN and CDR2 SVGIG (reference sequence). The CDR3 runs 14 residues. The CDR3 here is CAWRLAGAYNEQFF. Written as DNA, the CDR3 is TGTGCCTGGAGACTAGCGGGAGCCTACAATGAGCAGTTCTTC.

V and J are TRBV30 and TRBJ2-5; D is possibly TRBD1 (6 bases). The ends were cut back, 3 bases at V and 5 bases at J, with 16 bases in the middle. Germline V gene lookup returns CDR1 GTSNPN and CDR2 SVGIG (reference sequence). The CDR3 is made up of 14 amino acids. This CDR3 is CAWRPTGRRETQYF. CDR3 coding DNA: TGTGCCTGGAGGCCGACAGGAAGAAGGGAGACCCAGTACTTC. The variable domain in full, with the rest retrieved from reference TRBV30 and TRBJ2-5, is SQTIHQWPATLVQPVGSPLSLECTVEGTSNPNLYWYRQAAGRGLQLLFYSVGIGQISSEVPQNLSASRPQDRQFILSSKKLLLSDSGFYLCAWRPTGRRETQYFGPGTRLLVL.

This rearrangement joins TRBV9 to TRBJ2-3; 8 nucleotides align to TRBD2. V lost 6 bases, J lost 4 bases, and 4 bases stayed unmatched. The germline V gene encodes CDR1 SGDLS and CDR2 YYNGEE. This CDR3 region has 13 residues. The DNA of the CDR3 is TGTGCCAGCAATTCGGGAGGGGCAGATACGCAGTATTTT. Translation gives CASNSGGADTQYF. Based on the CDR3 plus reference TRBV9 and TRBJ2-3, the full variable domain is DSGVTQTPKHLITATGQRVTLRCSPRSGDLSVYWYQQSLDQGLQFLIQYYNGEERAKGNILERFSAQQFPDLHSELNLSSLELGDSALYFCASNSGGADTQYFGPGTRLTVL.

J is TRBJ2-2 and V is TRBV4-3; 7 nucleotides line up with TRBD1. V shed 3 bases, J shed 1 base, and the junction held 2 bases outside the gene matches. The germline V gene has CDR1 LGHNA and CDR2 YSLEER. This CDR3 region has 15 residues. CDR3 loop: CASSQRQGNTGELFF. CDR3 nucleotide sequence: TGCGCCAGCAGCCAGAGACAGGGGAACACCGGGGAGCTGTTTTTT.

In this sample, this clone turned up a few times. V and J are TRBV7-2 and TRBJ2-5; possible D gene TRBD1, 6 bases. The CDR3 loop spans 16 amino acids. The germline V gene has CDR1 SGHTA and CDR2 FQGNSA. The V gene lost 1 base and the J gene lost 2 bases, with 14 bases spanning the gap. The DNA of the CDR3 is TGTGCCAGCAGCTTAGGGGTGAGGGGGACGCAAGAGACCCAGTACTTC. Translation gives CASSLGVRGTQETQYF.

The V gene is TRBV6-5, the J gene TRBJ1-1; TRBD1 matches at 8 bases. Per germline, CDR1 MNHEY and CDR2 SVGAGI. With 4 bases clipped from V and 5 bases from J, the junction kept 9 bases outside the gene matches. CDR3 length equals 15 residues. The CDR3 loop reads CASSSQGASRTEAFF. DNA for the CDR3: TGTGCCAGCAGTTCGCAGGGGGCGAGTAGGACTGAAGCTTTCTTT.

This clone was seen a single time. V usage is TRBV6-1 and J usage is TRBJ2-1; 12 bases line up with TRBD2. Germline CDR1 reads MNHNS; CDR2 reads SASEGT. The CDR3 has 15 residues. V dropped 6 bases and J dropped 7; count of bases not matched to a gene: 7. The CDR3 is CASRQLAGGENEQFF. CDR3 in DNA: TGTGCCAGCAGACAACTAGCGGGAGGTGAAAATGAGCAGTTCTTC.

The V call is TRBV7-2, the J call TRBJ2-7; D ambiguous. The V end was cut by 2 bases, the J end by 0 bases, with 11 bases between. The CDR3 has 15 amino acids. The germline gives CDR1 SGHTA, CDR2 FQGNSA. The CDR3 nucleotides are TGTGCCAGCAGCTTACGGAGCTCCAGCTCCTACGAGCAGTACTTC. This codes for CASSLRSSSSYEQYF.

The rearrangement joins TRBV7-2 to TRBJ2-7; 11 bases agree with TRBD2. Germline V gene sequence: CDR1 SGHTA, CDR2 FQGNSA. This CDR3 contains 15 residues. J gave up 4 bases and V 5 bases, and 7 bases lay outside the gene matches. CDR3 sequence reads: CASSTTSGSGYEQYF. Here the CDR3 DNA reads TGTGCCAGCAGCACCACTAGCGGGAGCGGGTACGAGCAGTACTTC.

The genes are TRBV10-3 and TRBJ2-2; D unresolved. This CDR3 is built from 14 residues. With 4 bases removed from V and 2 bases from J, the gap between germline ends came to 8 bases. Germline CDR1 ENHRY, CDR2 SYGVKD. The CDR3 loop reads CAISGQANTGELFF. CDR3 nucleotides: TGTGCCATCAGTGGCCAGGCTAACACCGGGGAGCTGTTTTTT.

This chain uses TRBV2 with TRBJ2-7, with D perhaps matching TRBD2 (7 bases). The CDR3 loop spans 18 amino acids. Germline V gene sequence: CDR1 SNHLY, CDR2 FYNNEI. Trimming cost V 9 bases and J 0 bases, with 27 bases left between them. For the CDR3, the DNA is TGTGCCAGTTTACCTGGGGGGGCGGCTAGCCGAAGCTCCTACGAGCAGTACTTC. Its translation is CASLPGGAASRSSYEQYF.

This clone has only a few counts. The rearrangement links TRBV10-1 to TRBJ2-1; 7 nucleotides match TRBD2. Germline CDR1 WNHNN, CDR2 SYGVQD (reference sequence). The CDR3 is made up of 13 amino acids. J lost 4 bases, V lost 10 bases, and 7 bases had no gene match. The CDR3 DNA follows: TGCGCCATCGGGACTATTTATTACAATGAGCAGTTCTTC. This gives the protein CAIGTIYYNEQFF.

The V gene is TRBV6-6, the J gene TRBJ2-1; no definite D call. The ends were cut back, 2 bases at V and 2 bases at J, with 10 bases in the middle. The CDR3 has 15 residues. From germline, CDR1 is MNHNY and CDR2 SVGAGI (reference sequence). The CDR3, as DNA: TGTGCCAGCAGTTACCCTAGTGGTGCCTACAATGAGCAGTTCTTC. Residues: CASSYPSGAYNEQFF.

V is TRBV5-6 and J is TRBJ2-3, with 7 bases that match TRBD1. Germline trimming cut 5 bases from V and 5 bases from J; bases unmatched to any gene: 17. CDR1 SGHDT and CDR2 YYEEEE come from the germline V gene. CDR3 size: 17 residues. CDR3 residues: CASRSSHTGTDKDTQYF. DNA for the CDR3: TGTGCCAGCAGATCCTCTCACACCGGGACAGATAAAGATACGCAGTATTTT.

This sequence joins TRBV7-2 and TRBJ1-5, with a possible D match to TRBD1 (6 bases). Between the trimmed V and J ends, which lost 4 bases and 5 bases, there was a span of 15 bases. Germline V lookup: CDR1 SGHTA, CDR2 FQGNSA. CDR3 length equals 15 residues. CDR3 nucleotide sequence: TGTGCCAGCAGCTCCTTCGACAGGATCGATCAGCCCCAGCATTTT. Translating gives CASSSFDRIDQPQHF.

The chain links TRBV6-6 to TRBJ2-5; 7 bases align to TRBD2. There are 16 residues in the CDR3. The germline V gene has CDR1 MNHNY and CDR2 SVGAGI (reference sequence). Trimming took 7 bases from V and 2 from J; bases not matched to a gene: 13. CDR3 in amino acids: CASMPTGGYYQETQYF. The CDR3 region has the DNA TGTGCCAGCATGCCGACGGGAGGTTACTATCAAGAGACCCAGTACTTC.

The genes are TRBV5-1 and TRBJ1-2; TRBD1 matches 7 bases. This CDR3 comprises 17 residues. V was clipped by 5 bases and J by 0 bases; unmatched bases: 13. Germline CDR1 is SGHRS and CDR2 is YFSETQ. The CDR3 region has the DNA TGCGCCAGCAGGCTCTCTTGGGACAGCCAAGCTAACTATGGCTACACCTTC. Residues: CASRLSWDSQANYGYTF.

The rearrangement joins TRBV9 to TRBJ1-1; D might be TRBD1 (5 bases). V lost 3 bases, J lost 6 bases, and 9 bases lay in between. This CDR3 is built from 12 residues. Germline CDR1 and CDR2: SGDLS and YYNGEE. In nucleotides, the CDR3 is TGTGCCAGCAGCGCTGACAGCTCTGAAGCTTTCTTT. This translates into CASSADSSEAFF.

This chain connects TRBV5-1 to TRBJ1-5, with TRBD1 identical over 7 bases. In germline, CDR1 is SGHRS, CDR2 YFSETQ. The junction had 10 bases not matched to a gene; V was cut back by 9 bases and J by 7 bases. The CDR3 sequence is 13 residues long. CDR3 sequence: CATEGAGSQPQHF. CDR3 DNA sequence: TGCGCCACCGAGGGGGCAGGTAGCCAGCCCCAGCATTTT.

CDR3 loop: CASSQDKRGRGYGYTF. CDR3 DNA: TGTGCCAGCAGCCAAGATAAGAGGGGGCGAGGCTATGGCTACACCTTC. The V and J genes are TRBV14 and TRBJ1-2; TRBD1 matches at 7 bases. CDR1 is SGHDN and CDR2 is FVKESK in the germline V gene. CDR3 length equals 16 residues. Trimming at V came to 0 bases and at J to 4 bases, leaving 8 bases not matched to a gene.